This T cell receptor (beta chain) was identified during a study of blood T cell repertoires in COVID-19 (dated by TCRdb to about 2020). For context, the study as a whole: Samples from collaborators originated in the United States, Italy and Spain and spanned both the acute and convalescent phases of COVID-19. The prospective study material was composed of cDNA or gDNA derived from T cells, B-cell-depleted T cells, or PBMCs. Deeply sampled blood TCRbeta repertoires from subjects exposed to, actively infected with, or recovered from COVID-19 were included in the dataset. The repertoires were released in a freely available public database meant as a resource for research on the immune response to SARS-CoV-2. The samples were drawn from the first 160 participants of the ongoing ImmuneRACE study and from under 1,500 subjects provided by 6 global collaborators. Sample metadata almost always included a de-identified subject ID, COVID-19 status, age in years and sex. Where available, HLA class I and class II types were taken from metadata supplied by the sample provider and were not determined by assay-based typing.

Collaborating institutions collected whole blood in K2EDTA tubes following their own protocols. For TCRbeta analysis, collaborators shipped samples as frozen whole blood, isolated PBMCs, or DNA extracted from either of those sample types. Overall study outcomes, separate from this receptor: The amount of clinical and demographic metadata varied by source and participant and was provided uncurated.

V is reduced by 0 bases and J by 0 bases, leaving a spacing of 10 bases between them. The germline V gene (reference sequence) specifies LNHNV as CDR1 and YYDKDF as CDR2. The CDR3, cysteine through phenylalanine, is 16 amino acids long. CDR3 DNA is the only sequence kept; it has 48 bases, read in frame from the first base. TCRbeta CDR3 regions were amplified from genomic DNA using the immunoSEQ Assay, a bias-controlled multiplex PCR. In the original analysis: The number of nucleated cells in each sample was estimated by amplification of reference gene primers within the assay. To quantify the absolute abundance of each unique TCRbeta CDR3 rearrangement, sequence reads were collapsed and filtered. For each sample, productive Simpson clonality was calculated by taking the square root of Simpson's diversity index across productive rearrangements. Sourced from immuneACCESS, this table was stored by TCRdb with only in-frame sequences that have V and J called. A share of the clones is absent; for the studies checked, an unresolved V gene accounts for under half, and the remainder has no known explanation. That table furnishes V, J and clone size, whereas the DNA furnished D and trimming. The sample contains roughly 300,000 clones, around 83% of them found a single time. The ten largest clones add up to about 1.2% of the sample.

Comments on this clone: The antigen it binds to is not known. Per-base qualities were not stored, and no clone one base away is much larger.

The sample consisted of peripheral blood. The rearranged segments are TRBV15 and TRBJ2-3; TRBD1 might be the D gene, on 5 matching bases. The clonotype was recovered from a woman aged 45-65 years with acute or convalescent COVID-19. The DNA sequence is TGTGCCACCAGCAGAGAGACAGCCCTTAGCACAGATACGCAGTATTTT. This gives the protein CATSRETALSTDTQYF.